Listed here are 7 T cell receptor beta chains from one sample, sequenced in a study of shared clonotypes between healthy human individuals. Profiling relied on immunoSEQ multiplex PCR, and the TCRdb table lists in-frame clones only, not all of them. Among 2 million to 2.5 million clones, over 85% were seen once, and the ten largest hold about 1.1%. CD45RO-negative CD8 cells positively selected for CCR7 made up the naive population, which excluded terminally differentiated effector memory CD45RA+ cells. The specimen sequenced was naive CD8+ T cells sorted from blood. All receptors derive from a man younger than 30 in good health.

This chain links TRBV7-2 with TRBJ2-3; 10 nucleotides match TRBD1. After removal of 5 bases from V and 2 bases from J, the junction contained 13 bases not matched to a gene. The CDR3 length is 18 residues. From germline, CDR1 is SGHTA and CDR2 FQGNSA. In DNA, the CDR3 is TGTGCCAGCAGCCAGGGGGACAGGGGCCCCCTATACACAGATACGCAGTATTTT. Residues: CASSQGDRGPLYTDTQYF.

The CDR3 DNA is TGCGCCAGCAGCCAAGATGGAGGAGCGGGTTTAGGTGAGCAGTTCTTC. Amino acids: CASSQDGGAGLGEQFF. The chain carries TRBV4-3 and TRBJ2-1, with D perhaps matching TRBD2 (6 bases). From germline, CDR1 is LGHNA and CDR2 YSLEER. The CDR3 has 16 residues. Between the trimmed V and J ends, which lost 0 bases and 9 bases, there was a span of 18 bases.

The chain combines TRBV7-2 with TRBJ2-1, with D hard to call. The CDR3 is 13 amino acids. Germline V gene sequence: CDR1 SGHTA, CDR2 FQGNSA. V lost 1 base and J 6 bases, leaving 7 bases between the germline ends. In DNA form, the CDR3 reads TGTGCCAGCAGCTTAGTGGAGACCAATGAGCAGTTCTTC. Translating it yields CASSLVETNEQFF. Full variable domain (remainder filled in from reference TRBV7-2 and TRBJ2-1): GAGVSQSPSNKVTEKGKDVELRCDPISGHTALYWYRQSLGQGLEFLIYFQGNSAPDKSGLPSDRFSAERTGGSVSTLTIQRTQQEDSAVYLCASSLVETNEQFFGPGTRLTVL.

This chain connects TRBV10-3 to TRBJ2-1, with 9 bases aligning to TRBD2. Germline V gene lookup returns CDR1 ENHRY and CDR2 SYGVKD. V dropped 5 bases and J dropped 5; count of bases not matched to a gene: 7. There are 15 residues in the CDR3. CDR3 nucleotide sequence: TGTGCCATCAGTCAGGCGGGGGGGCCTGACAATGAGCAGTTCTTC. Translating gives CAISQAGGPDNEQFF.

This chain links TRBV19 with TRBJ1-2; D is possibly TRBD1 (6 bases). V was pared by 6 bases and J by 4 bases, with 15 bases between. The CDR3 sequence is 14 residues long. CDR1 and CDR2 from the germline V gene are LNHDA and SQIVND (reference sequence). The CDR3 DNA is TGTGCCAGTAGGTGGGCTATAGGGGGCTATGGCTACACCTTC. As protein: CASRWAIGGYGYTF.

On this clone itself: An end of the junction does not agree with germline; a read error may underlie this. The chain couples TRBV7-7 to TRBJ1-1; D uncertain. The CDR3 totals 13 residues. Germline CDR1 reads SSHAT; CDR2 reads FNYEAQ (reference sequence). The CDR3 sequence: CASSLGWGTEAFF. The DNA of the CDR3 is TGTGCTAGCAGCTTAGGGTGGGGCACTGAAGCTTTCTTT.

Worth noting for this clone: With a much larger clone just one base away, this may be a read error. Additional DNA sequences in this sample encode the identical CDR3. The chain joins TRBV25-1 to TRBJ2-5; no definite D call. V shed 6 bases and J shed 5 bases, with 7 bases lying between them. The CDR3 runs 11 residues. Germline loops: CDR1 MGHDK, CDR2 SYGVNS. The CDR3 nucleotides are TGTGCCAGCAGCTTGGGGGAGACCCAGTACTTC. Its protein is CASSLGETQYF. Supplemented by reference TRBV25-1 and TRBJ2-5, the full variable domain reads EADIYQTPRYLVIGTGKKITLECSQTMGHDKMYWYQQDPGMELHLIHYSYGVNSTEKGDLSSESTVSRIRTEHFPLTLESARPSHTSQYLCASSLGETQYFGPGTRLLVL.